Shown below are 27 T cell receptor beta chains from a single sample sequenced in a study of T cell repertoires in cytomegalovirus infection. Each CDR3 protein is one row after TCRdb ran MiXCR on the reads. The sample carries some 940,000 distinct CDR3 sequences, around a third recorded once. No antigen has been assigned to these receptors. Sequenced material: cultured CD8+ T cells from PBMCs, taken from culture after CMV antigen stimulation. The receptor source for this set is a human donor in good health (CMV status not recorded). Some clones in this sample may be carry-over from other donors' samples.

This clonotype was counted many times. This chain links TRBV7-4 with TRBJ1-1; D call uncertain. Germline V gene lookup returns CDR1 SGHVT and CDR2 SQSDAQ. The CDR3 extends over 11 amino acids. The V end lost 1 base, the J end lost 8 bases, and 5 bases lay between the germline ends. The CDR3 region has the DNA TGTGCCAGCAGCTTAGGTTGGGAAGCTTTCTTT. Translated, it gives CASSLGWEAFF.

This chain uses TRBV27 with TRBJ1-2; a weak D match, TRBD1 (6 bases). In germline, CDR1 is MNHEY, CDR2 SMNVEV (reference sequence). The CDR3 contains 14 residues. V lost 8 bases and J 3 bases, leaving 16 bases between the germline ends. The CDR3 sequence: CASGRRGSDYGYTF. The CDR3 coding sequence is TGTGCCAGCGGGAGAAGGGGGTCGGACTATGGCTACACCTTC.

The CDR3 bases are TGTGCCAGCAGTTTCAAGGGTCATGGGGTCCTAGGAGAGGGCTACACCTTC. Its protein is CASSFKGHGVLGEGYTF. The V gene is TRBV28, the J gene TRBJ1-2, with no clear D. Looked up from germline, CDR1 is MDHEN and CDR2 is SYDVKM. The CDR3 covers 17 residues. With 3 bases removed from V and 8 bases from J, the gap between germline ends came to 25 bases.

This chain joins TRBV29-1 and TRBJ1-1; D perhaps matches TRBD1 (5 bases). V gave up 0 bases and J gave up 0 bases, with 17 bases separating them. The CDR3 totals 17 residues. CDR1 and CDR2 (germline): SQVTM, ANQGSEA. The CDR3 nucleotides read TGCAGCGTTGAAGAGCTCCGGGACGTCTGGGTGAACACTGAAGCTTTCTTT. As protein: CSVEELRDVWVNTEAFF.

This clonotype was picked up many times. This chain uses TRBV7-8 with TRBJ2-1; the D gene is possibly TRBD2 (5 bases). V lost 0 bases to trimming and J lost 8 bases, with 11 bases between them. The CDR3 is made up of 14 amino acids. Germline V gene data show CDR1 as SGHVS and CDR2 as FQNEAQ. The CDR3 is CASSLALKADEQFF. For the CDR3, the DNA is TGTGCCAGCAGCTTAGCGCTAAAAGCGGATGAGCAGTTCTTC.

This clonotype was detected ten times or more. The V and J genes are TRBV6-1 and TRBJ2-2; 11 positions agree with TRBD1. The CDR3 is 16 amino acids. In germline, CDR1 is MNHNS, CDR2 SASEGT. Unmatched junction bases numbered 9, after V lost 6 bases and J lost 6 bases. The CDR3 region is CASRPDRGQWAGELFF. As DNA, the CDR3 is TGTGCCAGCAGACCGGACAGGGGGCAATGGGCCGGGGAGCTGTTTTTT.

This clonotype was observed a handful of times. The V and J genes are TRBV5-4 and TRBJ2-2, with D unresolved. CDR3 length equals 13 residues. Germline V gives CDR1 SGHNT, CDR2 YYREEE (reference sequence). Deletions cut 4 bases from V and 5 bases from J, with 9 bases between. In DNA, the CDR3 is TGTGCCAGCAGCGGGTGGGGAACCGGGGAGCTGTTTTTT. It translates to CASSGWGTGELFF.

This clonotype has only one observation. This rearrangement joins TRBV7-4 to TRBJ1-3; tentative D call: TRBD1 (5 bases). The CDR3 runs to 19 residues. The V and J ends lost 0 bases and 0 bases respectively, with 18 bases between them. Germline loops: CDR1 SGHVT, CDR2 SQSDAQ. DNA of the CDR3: TGTGCCAGCAGCTTAGCGCAACCATACAGGATGACCTCTGGAAACACCATATATTTT. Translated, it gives CASSLAQPYRMTSGNTIYF.

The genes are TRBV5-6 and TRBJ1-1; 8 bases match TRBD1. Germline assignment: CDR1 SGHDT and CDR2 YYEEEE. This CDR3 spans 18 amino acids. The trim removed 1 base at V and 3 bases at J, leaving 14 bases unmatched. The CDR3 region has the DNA TGTGCCAGCAGCTTGTTTTTCGAGATACAGGGGGGGGACACTGAAGCTTTCTTT. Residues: CASSLFFEIQGGDTEAFF. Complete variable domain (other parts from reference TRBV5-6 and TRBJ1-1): DAGVTQSPTHLIKTRGQQVTLRCSPKSGHDTVSWYQQALGQGPQFIFQYYEEEERQRGNFPDRFSGHQFPNYSSELNVNALLLGDSALYLCASSLFFEIQGGDTEAFFGQGTRLTVV.

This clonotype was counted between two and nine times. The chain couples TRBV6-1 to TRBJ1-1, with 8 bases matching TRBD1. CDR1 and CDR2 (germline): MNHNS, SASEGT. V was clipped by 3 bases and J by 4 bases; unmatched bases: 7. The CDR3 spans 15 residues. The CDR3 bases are TGTGCCAGCAGTGATCCGACAGGGGCCATCACTGAAGCTTTCTTT. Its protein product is CASSDPTGAITEAFF.

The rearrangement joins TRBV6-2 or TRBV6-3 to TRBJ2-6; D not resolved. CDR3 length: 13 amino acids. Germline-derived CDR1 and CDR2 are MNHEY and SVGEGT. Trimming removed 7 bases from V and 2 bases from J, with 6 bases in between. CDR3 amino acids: CASKLAGANVLTF. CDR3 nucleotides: TGTGCCAGCAAGCTTGCTGGGGCCAACGTCCTGACTTTC.

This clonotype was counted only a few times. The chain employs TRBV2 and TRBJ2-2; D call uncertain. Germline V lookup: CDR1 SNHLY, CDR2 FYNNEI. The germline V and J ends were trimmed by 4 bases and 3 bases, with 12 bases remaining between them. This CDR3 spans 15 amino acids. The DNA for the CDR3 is TGTGCCAGCAGTGCCCAGCTTGGTCACACCGGGGAGCTGTTTTTT. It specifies CASSAQLGHTGELFF.

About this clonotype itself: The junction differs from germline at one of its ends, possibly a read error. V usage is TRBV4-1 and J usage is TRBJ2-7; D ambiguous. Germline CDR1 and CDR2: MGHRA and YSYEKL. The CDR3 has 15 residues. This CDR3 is CASSQAVRDRYEQYF. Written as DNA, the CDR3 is TGTGCCAGCAGCCAAGCAGTTAGGGATAGGTACGAGCAGTACTTC.

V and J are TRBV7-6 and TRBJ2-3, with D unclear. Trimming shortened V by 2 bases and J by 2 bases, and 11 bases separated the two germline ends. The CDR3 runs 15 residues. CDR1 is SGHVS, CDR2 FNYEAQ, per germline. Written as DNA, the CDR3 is TGTGCCAGCAGCTTATATGACTTAAACACAGATACGCAGTATTTT. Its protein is CASSLYDLNTDTQYF.

The CDR3 nucleotides read TGTGCCAGCAGCTTAAGGGCACGGCACCAAGAGACCCAGTACTTC. The encoded protein is CASSLRARHQETQYF. The chain couples TRBV7-4 to TRBJ2-5; no firm D call. V gave up 2 bases and J gave up 0 bases, with 10 bases separating them. The CDR3 runs to 15 residues. CDR1 is SGHVT and CDR2 is SQSDAQ in the germline V gene.

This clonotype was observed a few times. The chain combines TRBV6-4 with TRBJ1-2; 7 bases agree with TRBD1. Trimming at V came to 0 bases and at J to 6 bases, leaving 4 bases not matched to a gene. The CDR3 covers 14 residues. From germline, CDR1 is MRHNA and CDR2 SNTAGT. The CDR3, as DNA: TGTGCCAGCAGTGACTCGGCAGGGGGGAATGGCTACACCTTC. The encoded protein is CASSDSAGGNGYTF.

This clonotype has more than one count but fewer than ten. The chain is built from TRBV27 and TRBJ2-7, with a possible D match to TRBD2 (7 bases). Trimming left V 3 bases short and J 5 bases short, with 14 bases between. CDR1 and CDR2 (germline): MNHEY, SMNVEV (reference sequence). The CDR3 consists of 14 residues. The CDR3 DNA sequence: TGTGCCAGCAGTTTCCCCGGGGGGCACAACGAGCAGTACTTC. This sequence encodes CASSFPGGHNEQYF.

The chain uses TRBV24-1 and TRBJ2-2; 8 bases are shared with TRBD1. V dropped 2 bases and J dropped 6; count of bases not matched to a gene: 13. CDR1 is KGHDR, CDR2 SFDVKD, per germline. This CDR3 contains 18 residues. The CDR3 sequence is CATSDSWTGKVRAGELFF. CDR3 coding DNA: TGTGCCACCAGTGATTCATGGACAGGGAAGGTTAGAGCCGGGGAGCTGTTTTTT.

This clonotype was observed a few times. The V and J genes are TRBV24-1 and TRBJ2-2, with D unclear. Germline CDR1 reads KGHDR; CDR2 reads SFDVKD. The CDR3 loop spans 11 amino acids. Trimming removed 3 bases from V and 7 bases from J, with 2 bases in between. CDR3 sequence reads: CATSDLGELFF. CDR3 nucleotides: TGTGCCACCAGTGATCTCGGGGAGCTGTTTTTT.

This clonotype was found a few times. CDR3 nucleotides: TGTGCCAGCAGACCCGGGACAGGGCCCTGGGAGCTGTTTTTT. Residues: CASRPGTGPWELFF. The gene calls are TRBV28 and TRBJ2-2; TRBD1 matches 9 bases. Trimming at V came to 6 bases and at J to 9 bases, leaving 8 bases not matched to a gene. Germline loops: CDR1 MDHEN, CDR2 SYDVKM. The CDR3 is 14 amino acids.

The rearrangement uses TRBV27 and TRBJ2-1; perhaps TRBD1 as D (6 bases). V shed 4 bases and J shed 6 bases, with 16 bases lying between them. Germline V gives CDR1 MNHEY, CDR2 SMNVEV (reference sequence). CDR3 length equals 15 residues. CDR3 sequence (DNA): TGTGCCAGCAGTTCCGGGACACCCCAGTTCAATGAGCAGTTCTTC. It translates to CASSSGTPQFNEQFF.

The CDR3 nucleotides are TGTGCCAGCAGCCCCCAGGGCAGGTGGAACTATGGCTACACCTTC. Translated: CASSPQGRWNYGYTF. This chain joins TRBV7-6 and TRBJ1-2, with a tentative D call TRBD1 (5 bases). Germline lookup yields CDR1 SGHVS and CDR2 FNYEAQ. The V end was cut by 5 bases, the J end by 2 bases, with 15 bases between. The CDR3 runs 15 residues.

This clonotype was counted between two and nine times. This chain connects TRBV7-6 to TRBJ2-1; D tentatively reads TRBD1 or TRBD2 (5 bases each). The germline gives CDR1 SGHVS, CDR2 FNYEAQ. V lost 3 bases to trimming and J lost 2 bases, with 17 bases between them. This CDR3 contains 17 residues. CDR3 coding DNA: TGTGCCAGCAGCTTGAACCCGGGACCCCAAACCTACAATGAGCAGTTCTTC. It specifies CASSLNPGPQTYNEQFF.

CDR3 DNA: TGTGCCAGCAGTGACCGTGGGCAGGGTAATTCACCCCTCCACTTT. Residues: CASSDRGQGNSPLHF. The chain joins TRBV25-1 to TRBJ1-6; maybe TRBD1 (5 bases). Germline V gene data show CDR1 as MGHDK and CDR2 as SYGVNS. Trimming cost V 3 bases and J 6 bases, with 12 bases left between them. The CDR3 extends over 15 amino acids.

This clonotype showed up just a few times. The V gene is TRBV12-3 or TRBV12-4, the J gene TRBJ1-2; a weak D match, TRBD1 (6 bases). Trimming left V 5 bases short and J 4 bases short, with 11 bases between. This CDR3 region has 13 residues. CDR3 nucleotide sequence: TGTGCCAGCAGTACCGACAGGAGCTATGGCTACACCTTC. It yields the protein CASSTDRSYGYTF.

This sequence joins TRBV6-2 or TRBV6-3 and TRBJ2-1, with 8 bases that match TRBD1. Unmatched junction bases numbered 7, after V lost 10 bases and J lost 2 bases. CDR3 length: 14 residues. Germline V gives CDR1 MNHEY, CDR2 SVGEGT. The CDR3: CATLTGAAYNEQFF. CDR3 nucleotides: TGTGCCACCTTGACAGGGGCAGCCTACAATGAGCAGTTCTTC.

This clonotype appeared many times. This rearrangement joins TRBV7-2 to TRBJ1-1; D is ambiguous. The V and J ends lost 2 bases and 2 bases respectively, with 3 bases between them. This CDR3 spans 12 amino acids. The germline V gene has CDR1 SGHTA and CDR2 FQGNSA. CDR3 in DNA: TGTGCCAGCAGCTTACACAACACTGAAGCTTTCTTT. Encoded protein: CASSLHNTEAFF. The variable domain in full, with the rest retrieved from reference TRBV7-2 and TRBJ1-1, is GAGVSQSPSNKVTEKGKDVELRCDPISGHTALYWYRQSLGQGLEFLIYFQGNSAPDKSGLPSDRFSAERTGGSVSTLTIQRTQQEDSAVYLCASSLHNTEAFFGQGTRLTVV.